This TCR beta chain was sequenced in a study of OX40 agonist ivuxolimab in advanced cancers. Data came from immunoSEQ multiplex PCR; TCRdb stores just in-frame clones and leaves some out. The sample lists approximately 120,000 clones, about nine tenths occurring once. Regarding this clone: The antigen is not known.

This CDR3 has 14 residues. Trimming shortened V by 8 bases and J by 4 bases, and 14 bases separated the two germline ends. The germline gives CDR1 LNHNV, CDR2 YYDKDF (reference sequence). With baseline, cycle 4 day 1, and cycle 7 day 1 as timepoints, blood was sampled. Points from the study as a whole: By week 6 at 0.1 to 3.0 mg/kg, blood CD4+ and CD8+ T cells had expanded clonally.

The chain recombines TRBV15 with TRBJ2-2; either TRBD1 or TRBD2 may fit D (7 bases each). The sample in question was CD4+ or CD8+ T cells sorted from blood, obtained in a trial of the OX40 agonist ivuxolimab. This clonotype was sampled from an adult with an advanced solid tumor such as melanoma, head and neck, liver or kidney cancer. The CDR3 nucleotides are TGTGCCACCTCAGGGGGGGAAATCACCGGGGAGCTGTTTTTT. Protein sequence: CATSGGEITGELFF. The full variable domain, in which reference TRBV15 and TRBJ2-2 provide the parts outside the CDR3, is DAMVIQNPRYQVTQFGKPVTLSCSQTLNHNVMYWYQQKSSQAPKLLFHYYDKDFNNEADTPDNFQSRRPNTSFCFLDIRSPGLGDTAMYLCATSGGEITGELFFGEGSRLTVL.